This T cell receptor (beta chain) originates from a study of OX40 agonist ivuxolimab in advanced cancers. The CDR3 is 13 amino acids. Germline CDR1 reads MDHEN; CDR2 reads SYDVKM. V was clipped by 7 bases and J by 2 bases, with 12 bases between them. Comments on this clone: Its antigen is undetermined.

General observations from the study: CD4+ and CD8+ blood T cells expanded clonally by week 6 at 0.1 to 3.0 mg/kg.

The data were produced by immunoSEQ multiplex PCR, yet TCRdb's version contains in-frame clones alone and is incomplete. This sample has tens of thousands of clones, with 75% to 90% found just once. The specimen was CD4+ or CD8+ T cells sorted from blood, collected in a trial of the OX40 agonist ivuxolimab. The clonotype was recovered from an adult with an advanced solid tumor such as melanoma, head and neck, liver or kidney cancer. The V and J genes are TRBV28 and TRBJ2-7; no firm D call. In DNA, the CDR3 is TGTGCCAGCACCTCGCAGCATACCTACGAGCAGTACTTC. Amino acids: CASTSQHTYEQYF.